This T cell receptor beta chain was documented in a study of blood T cell repertoires in COVID-19. In the study overall: COVID-19 samples, acute and convalescent, were from the United States, Italy and Spain. Sources were T cells, B-cell-depleted T cells, or PBMCs; the material itself was cDNA or gDNA.

Adults between about 18 and 95 years of age took part from fewer than 30 US areas. Cohorts were based on clinical histories the participants reported. Clones were sequenced by immunoSEQ multiplex PCR, and TCRdb holds only the in-frame ones, with some missing. The data hold under 250,000 clones, with roughly 87% observed a single time. The CDR3 is made up of 14 amino acids. Trimming removed 5 bases from V and 4 bases from J; junction bases left unmatched: 8. Germline CDR1 GTSNPN, CDR2 SVGIG (reference sequence). The gene calls are TRBV30 and TRBJ1-3; 7 bases fit TRBD1. The sample taken for sequencing was PBMCs or T cells enriched from blood (not recorded which). This receptor was taken from a man between 25 and 39 years old who had recovered from COVID-19. As DNA, the CDR3 is TGTGCCTGGGGCGAAGGGGGCTCCGGAAACACCATATATTTT. Protein product: CAWGEGGSGNTIYF.